The sequence of this T cell receptor (beta chain) was determined in a study of T-cell memory formation after mild COVID-19. Study-level results: Prior to infection, memory already included some responding clones, suggesting cross-reactive memory joined.

On this clonotype itself: What it recognizes is unknown.

V lost 4 bases to trimming and J lost 4 bases; unmatched junction nucleotides: 3. Germline V gives CDR1 SGHRS, CDR2 YFSETQ. This CDR3 has 13 residues. TCRdb re-derived calls from the 5' RACE reads in MiXCR, one entry per CDR3 protein. This sample has about 470,000 distinct CDR3 sequences, with around 27% found just once. The gene calls are TRBV5-1 and TRBJ1-1, with 8 bases fitting TRBD1. This TCR derives from an adult woman who had mild COVID-19 (a few samples of this study predate the infection). Cell type and time point are not known. Sequenced sample: PBMCs or a T cell subset sorted from them (not recorded which). CDR3 nucleotides: TGCGCCAGCAGCCAAACAGGGGGCACTGAAGCTTTCTTT. It codes for CASSQTGGTEAFF.